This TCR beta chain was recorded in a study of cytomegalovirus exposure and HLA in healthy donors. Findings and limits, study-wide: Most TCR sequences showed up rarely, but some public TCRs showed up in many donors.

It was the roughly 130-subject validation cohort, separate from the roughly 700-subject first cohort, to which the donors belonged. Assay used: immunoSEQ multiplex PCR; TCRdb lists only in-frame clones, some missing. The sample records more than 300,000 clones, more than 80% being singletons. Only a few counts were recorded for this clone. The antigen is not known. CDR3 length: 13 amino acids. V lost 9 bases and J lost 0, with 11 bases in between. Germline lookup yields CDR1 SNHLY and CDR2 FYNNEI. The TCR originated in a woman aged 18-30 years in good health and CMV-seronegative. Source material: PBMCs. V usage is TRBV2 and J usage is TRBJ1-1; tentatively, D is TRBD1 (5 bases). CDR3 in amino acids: CARQGVLNTEAFF. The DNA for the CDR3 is TGTGCCAGACAAGGGGTGCTGAACACTGAAGCTTTCTTT.